The rows below give T cell receptor beta chains drawn from one sample of a study of response to subunit inactivated influenza vaccine. TCRdb re-called the RT-PCR reads through MiXCR, storing one row per CDR3 protein. This table has just under 550,000 distinct CDR3 sequences, less than 25% appearing once. The sample also formed part of further work on T cells expressing NK-cell markers.

Sequenced material: CD4+ T cells sorted from PBMCs, taken about 11 days after vaccination. These receptor sequences come from a middle-aged man who received an inactivated influenza vaccine. CDR3s include the opening cysteine and the closing phenylalanine or tryptophan. Each record gives: J gene, V gene, clone size, D gene, CDR3 protein, CDR3 DNA. A D gene is named only where the DNA matches it firmly. Rows give clone size only sometimes, using once, few, many, or a class for an expanded clone.

j_call: TRBJ1-5
v_call: TRBV29-1
clone_size: -
d_call: -
cdr3_aa: CSVGLQGDSNQPQHF
cdr3_nt: TGCAGCGTTGGACTACAGGGAGATAGCAATCAGCCCCAGCATTTT

j_call: TRBJ2-3
v_call: TRBV28
clone_size: -
d_call: -
cdr3_aa: CASSPLRGTQYF
cdr3_nt: TGTGCCAGCAGTCCGCTAAGGGGTACGCAGTATTTT

j_call: TRBJ2-1
v_call: TRBV15
clone_size: few
d_call: TRBD2
cdr3_aa: CATSRPGTSGRAGYEQFF
cdr3_nt: TGTGCCACCAGCAGACCCGGGACTAGCGGGAGGGCCGGATATGAGCAGTTCTTC

j_call: TRBJ2-1
v_call: TRBV20-1
clone_size: -
d_call: TRBD2
cdr3_aa: CSARAVAGGIDEQFF
cdr3_nt: TGCAGTGCTAGAGCGGTAGCGGGAGGGATTGATGAGCAGTTCTTC

j_call: TRBJ2-1
v_call: TRBV24-1
clone_size: few
d_call: -
cdr3_aa: CATSDLGGAGNNEQFF
cdr3_nt: TGTGCCACCAGTGATTTGGGCGGGGCTGGGAACAATGAGCAGTTCTTC

j_call: TRBJ2-1
v_call: TRBV3-1
clone_size: -
d_call: -
cdr3_aa: CASSRIEVYNEQFF
cdr3_nt: TGTGCCAGCAGCCGAATAGAGGTCTACAATGAGCAGTTCTTC

j_call: TRBJ2-2
v_call: TRBV3-1
clone_size: few
d_call: -
cdr3_aa: CASSQVVPGELFF
cdr3_nt: TGTGCCAGCAGCCAAGTCGTCCCCGGGGAGCTGTTTTTT

j_call: TRBJ2-1
v_call: TRBV6-2/TRBV6-3
clone_size: -
d_call: TRBD2
cdr3_aa: CASSPGLATDEQFF
cdr3_nt: TGTGCCAGCAGTCCAGGACTAGCTACCGATGAGCAGTTCTTC

j_call: TRBJ2-2
v_call: TRBV27
clone_size: -
d_call: -
cdr3_aa: CASSLSSLGNTGELFF
cdr3_nt: TGTGCCAGCAGTTTATCAAGTTTAGGGAACACCGGGGAGCTGTTTTTT

j_call: TRBJ2-7
v_call: TRBV20-1
clone_size: many
d_call: TRBD2
cdr3_aa: CSARGLAGRYEQYF
cdr3_nt: TGCAGTGCTAGGGGACTAGCGGGCCGCTACGAGCAGTACTTC

j_call: TRBJ2-1
v_call: TRBV7-9
clone_size: -
d_call: -
cdr3_aa: CASSRLPTAYNEQFF
cdr3_nt: TGTGCCAGCAGCCGACTTCCGACAGCGTACAATGAGCAGTTCTTC

j_call: TRBJ2-2
v_call: TRBV11-2
clone_size: -
d_call: TRBD1
cdr3_aa: CASSLEVTGGAGELFF
cdr3_nt: TGTGCCAGCAGCTTAGAGGTGACAGGGGGTGCCGGGGAGCTGTTTTTT

j_call: TRBJ1-1
v_call: TRBV7-2
clone_size: -
d_call: -
cdr3_aa: CASSWAGRGNTEAFF
cdr3_nt: TGTGCCAGCAGCTGGGCTGGACGGGGGAACACTGAAGCTTTCTTT

j_call: TRBJ1-2
v_call: TRBV6-1
clone_size: -
d_call: -
cdr3_aa: CASSEQWYGYTF
cdr3_nt: TGTGCCAGCAGTGAACAATGGTATGGCTACACCTTC

j_call: TRBJ1-5
v_call: TRBV28
clone_size: many
d_call: -
cdr3_aa: CASSRANQPQHF
cdr3_nt: TGTGCCAGCAGTCGGGCCAATCAGCCCCAGCATTTT

j_call: TRBJ1-2
v_call: TRBV4-2
clone_size: few
d_call: -
cdr3_aa: CASSQDRDGYGYTF
cdr3_nt: TGTGCCAGCAGCCAAGACAGGGATGGCTATGGCTACACCTTC

j_call: TRBJ2-7
v_call: TRBV7-9
clone_size: few
d_call: TRBD1
cdr3_aa: CASRSDRGAYEQYF
cdr3_nt: TGTGCCAGCAGGTCGGACAGGGGAGCCTACGAGCAGTACTTC

j_call: TRBJ1-4
v_call: TRBV6-1
clone_size: few
d_call: -
cdr3_aa: CASSRTTGLVLFF
cdr3_nt: TGTGCCAGCAGCCGAACCACAGGTCTCGTACTGTTTTTT

j_call: TRBJ2-2
v_call: TRBV20-1
clone_size: -
d_call: -
cdr3_aa: CSAEGPSGTGELFF
cdr3_nt: TGCAGTGCCGAGGGACCGTCGGGCACCGGGGAGCTGTTTTTT

j_call: TRBJ2-7
v_call: TRBV5-1
clone_size: -
d_call: -
cdr3_aa: CASSSGSLSYEQYF
cdr3_nt: TGCGCCAGCAGCTCCGGTAGCCTCTCCTACGAGCAGTACTTC

j_call: TRBJ2-1
v_call: TRBV7-8
clone_size: -
d_call: TRBD2
cdr3_aa: CASSQTSGDGNEQFF
cdr3_nt: TGTGCCAGCAGTCAGACTAGCGGGGACGGGAATGAGCAGTTCTTC

j_call: TRBJ2-5
v_call: TRBV20-1
clone_size: few
d_call: TRBD2
cdr3_aa: CSAPQRGLGQETQYF
cdr3_nt: TGCAGTGCCCCTCAGCGGGGCCTAGGGCAAGAGACCCAGTACTTC

j_call: TRBJ2-3
v_call: TRBV29-1
clone_size: many
d_call: -
cdr3_aa: CSVVLSSSSTDTQYF
cdr3_nt: TGCAGCGTTGTGTTATCGTCCAGTAGCACAGATACGCAGTATTTT

j_call: TRBJ2-7
v_call: TRBV6-1
clone_size: -
d_call: TRBD1
cdr3_aa: CASSPDRAPYEQYF
cdr3_nt: TGTGCCAGCAGTCCAGACAGGGCCCCCTACGAGCAGTACTTC

j_call: TRBJ1-2
v_call: TRBV29-1
clone_size: -
d_call: -
cdr3_aa: CSASKIGHGYTF
cdr3_nt: TGCAGCGCCTCAAAAATAGGGCATGGCTACACCTTC

j_call: TRBJ2-1
v_call: TRBV24-1
clone_size: few
d_call: TRBD2
cdr3_aa: CATSEALAREQFF
cdr3_nt: TGTGCCACCAGTGAAGCACTAGCGAGGGAGCAGTTCTTC

j_call: TRBJ2-5
v_call: TRBV5-6
clone_size: -
d_call: -
cdr3_aa: CASSSWTAEETQYF
cdr3_nt: TGTGCCAGCAGCTCCTGGACAGCAGAAGAGACCCAGTACTTC

j_call: TRBJ1-2
v_call: TRBV6-1
clone_size: few
d_call: -
cdr3_aa: CASRSKQQGRNYGYTF
cdr3_nt: TGTGCCAGCAGATCTAAACAGCAGGGGCGTAACTATGGCTACACCTTC

j_call: TRBJ2-2
v_call: TRBV7-2
clone_size: -
d_call: TRBD2
cdr3_aa: CASSLTGSGGNTGELFF
cdr3_nt: TGTGCCAGCAGCTTAACGGGGAGCGGGGGGAACACCGGGGAGCTGTTTTTT

j_call: TRBJ1-3
v_call: TRBV5-5
clone_size: few
d_call: -
cdr3_aa: CASSRGQPGNTIYF
cdr3_nt: TGTGCCAGCAGCCGAGGACAGCCCGGAAACACCATATATTTT

j_call: TRBJ1-5
v_call: TRBV18
clone_size: -
d_call: TRBD1
cdr3_aa: CASRTGLGQPQHF
cdr3_nt: TGTGCCAGCCGGACAGGGTTAGGCCAGCCCCAGCATTTT

j_call: TRBJ2-1
v_call: TRBV5-1
clone_size: few
d_call: -
cdr3_aa: CASSTPRGNNEQFF
cdr3_nt: TGCGCCAGCAGCACCCCCAGGGGTAACAATGAGCAGTTCTTC

j_call: TRBJ1-3
v_call: TRBV5-6
clone_size: few
d_call: -
cdr3_aa: CASSYRAPMGNTIYF
cdr3_nt: TGTGCCAGCAGCTACCGGGCCCCGATGGGAAACACCATATATTTT

j_call: TRBJ2-1
v_call: TRBV28
clone_size: few
d_call: TRBD2
cdr3_aa: CASSIAGEANNEQFF
cdr3_nt: TGTGCCAGCAGTATAGCGGGAGAGGCCAACAATGAGCAGTTCTTC

j_call: TRBJ2-2
v_call: TRBV7-9
clone_size: few
d_call: TRBD1
cdr3_aa: CASSPGQVFPSTGELFF
cdr3_nt: TGTGCCAGCAGCCCAGGACAGGTCTTTCCCTCCACCGGGGAGCTGTTTTTT

j_call: TRBJ2-7
v_call: TRBV12-3/TRBV12-4
clone_size: few
d_call: -
cdr3_aa: CASSRGPPTYEQYF
cdr3_nt: TGTGCCAGCAGTCGGGGTCCTCCTACCTACGAGCAGTACTTC

j_call: TRBJ1-1
v_call: TRBV12-3/TRBV12-4
clone_size: few
d_call: -
cdr3_aa: CASRRTEEAFF
cdr3_nt: TGTGCCAGCAGACGGACAGAAGAAGCTTTCTTT

j_call: TRBJ1-4
v_call: TRBV4-3
clone_size: once
d_call: -
cdr3_aa: CARSQESALRNEKLFF
cdr3_nt: TGCGCCCGCAGCCAAGAATCGGCACTGAGAAATGAAAAACTGTTTTTT

j_call: TRBJ2-5
v_call: TRBV3-1
clone_size: few
d_call: TRBD1
cdr3_aa: CASSQGTGAPRAQETQYF
cdr3_nt: TGTGCCAGCAGCCAAGGGACAGGGGCTCCAAGAGCACAAGAGACCCAGTACTTC

j_call: TRBJ2-7
v_call: TRBV20-1
clone_size: -
d_call: -
cdr3_aa: CSARGLEPYEQYF
cdr3_nt: TGCAGTGCTAGAGGGCTGGAGCCCTACGAGCAGTACTTC

j_call: TRBJ1-5
v_call: TRBV3-1
clone_size: few
d_call: -
cdr3_aa: CASVYTNQPQHF
cdr3_nt: TGTGCCAGCGTATACACCAATCAGCCCCAGCATTTT

j_call: TRBJ2-2
v_call: TRBV12-3/TRBV12-4
clone_size: many
d_call: TRBD1
cdr3_aa: CAIGQGGTGELFF
cdr3_nt: TGTGCCATCGGACAGGGGGGCACCGGGGAGCTGTTTTTT

j_call: TRBJ2-1
v_call: TRBV4-2
clone_size: -
d_call: TRBD2
cdr3_aa: CASSHQSGRNYNEQFF
cdr3_nt: TGTGCCAGCAGCCATCAAAGCGGGAGAAACTACAATGAGCAGTTCTTC

j_call: TRBJ2-7
v_call: TRBV7-1
clone_size: -
d_call: -
cdr3_aa: CASSRGLLYEQYF
cdr3_nt: TGTGCCAGCAGCCGCGGGCTCCTCTACGAGCAGTACTTC

j_call: TRBJ1-2
v_call: TRBV6-1
clone_size: -
d_call: -
cdr3_aa: CASSPTRSVPGYTF
cdr3_nt: TGTGCCAGCAGCCCGACAAGGTCGGTCCCCGGCTACACCTTC

j_call: TRBJ2-3
v_call: TRBV7-7
clone_size: -
d_call: TRBD2
cdr3_aa: CASSLGGVGGSTDTQYF
cdr3_nt: TGTGCTAGCAGCTTGGGGGGGGTCGGCGGGAGCACAGATACGCAGTATTTT

j_call: TRBJ2-7
v_call: TRBV4-2
clone_size: -
d_call: TRBD1
cdr3_aa: CASSHDRDRVGEQYF
cdr3_nt: TGTGCCAGCAGCCACGACCGGGACAGGGTCGGCGAGCAGTACTTC

j_call: TRBJ1-5
v_call: TRBV12-3/TRBV12-4
clone_size: -
d_call: -
cdr3_aa: CASSDRNNQPQHF
cdr3_nt: TGTGCCAGCAGTGACCGTAACAATCAGCCCCAGCATTTT

j_call: TRBJ2-3
v_call: TRBV7-2
clone_size: many
d_call: -
cdr3_aa: CASSLEGGLLNTQYF
cdr3_nt: TGTGCCAGCAGCTTAGAGGGGGGGCTCCTTAATACGCAGTATTTT

j_call: TRBJ2-7
v_call: TRBV19
clone_size: few
d_call: -
cdr3_aa: CASSIVGGFYEQYF
cdr3_nt: TGTGCCAGTAGTATAGTTGGGGGTTTCTACGAGCAGTACTTC

j_call: TRBJ2-2
v_call: TRBV18
clone_size: few
d_call: TRBD2
cdr3_aa: CASSPFQRETGELFF
cdr3_nt: TGTGCCAGCTCACCATTCCAGCGGGAAACCGGGGAGCTGTTTTTT

j_call: TRBJ1-5
v_call: TRBV10-3
clone_size: -
d_call: -
cdr3_aa: CAISGIPIQPQHF
cdr3_nt: TGTGCCATCAGTGGGATACCCATACAGCCCCAGCATTTT